The 16 T cell receptor beta chains below come from one sample, sequenced in a study of CD8 T cells in Susac syndrome. Random-hexamer reverse transcription was applied to 0.5 to 1 ug RNA. TCRdb processed the immunoSEQ multiplex PCR reads anew with MiXCR; each CDR3 protein has one entry. The sample carries some 120,000 distinct CDR3 sequences, approximately 94% recorded once. The material sequenced was CD4+ T cells from PBMCs. Receptor source: a human donor with multiple sclerosis.

The chain employs TRBV3-1 and TRBJ2-7, with a possible D match to TRBD1 (5 bases). The germline CDR1 and CDR2 sequences are LGHDT and YNNKEL (reference sequence). The CDR3 is made up of 12 amino acids. Trimming removed 2 bases from V and 6 bases from J, with 8 bases in between. This CDR3 reads CASSQWGGEQYF. CDR3 bases: TGTGCCAGCAGCCAATGGGGCGGCGAGCAGTACTTC.

The rearrangement links TRBV12-3 or TRBV12-4 to TRBJ2-7; TRBD1 agrees at 7 bases. V was pared by 5 bases and J by 6 bases, with 16 bases of the junction left unmatched. CDR3 length: 16 amino acids. The CDR3, as DNA: TGTGCCAGCAGTCCCCACACTTCGACAGGGTTGCGCGAGCAGTACTTC. This translates into CASSPHTSTGLREQYF.

The gene calls are TRBV5-1 and TRBJ2-7; the match to TRBD2 covers 10 bases. Trimming took 0 bases from V and 2 from J; bases not matched to a gene: 2. The germline V gene encodes CDR1 SGHRS and CDR2 YFSETQ. The CDR3 has 15 residues. Written as DNA, the CDR3 is TGCGCCAGCAGCTTGGAAGCGGGGGGGGCCTACGAGCAGTACTTC. Amino acid sequence: CASSLEAGGAYEQYF.

This clonotype was seen a few times. V is TRBV12-3 or TRBV12-4 and J is TRBJ2-1; 7 bases map to TRBD1. The junction had 7 bases not matched to a gene; V was cut back by 6 bases and J by 2 bases. There are 15 residues in the CDR3. CDR3 region: CASSPTGNPYNEQFF. The CDR3 nucleotides read TGTGCCAGCAGCCCGACAGGGAATCCCTACAATGAGCAGTTCTTC.

This chain links TRBV30 with TRBJ2-7; D could derive from TRBD1 or TRBD2 (6 bases each). V was pared by 2 bases and J by 6 bases, with 14 bases between. Germline assignment: CDR1 GTSNPN and CDR2 SVGIG (reference sequence). The CDR3 has 13 residues. For the CDR3, the DNA is TGTGCCTGGAGTTCGAGGGGGGATAGCGAGCAGTACTTC. Translated: CAWSSRGDSEQYF.

V usage is TRBV5-4 and J usage is TRBJ2-2, with a weak D call TRBD1 (6 bases). CDR3 length: 13 residues. V was shortened by 4 bases and J by 8 bases, with 12 bases between the two germline ends. Germline CDR1 reads SGHNT; CDR2 reads YYREEE (reference sequence). The CDR3 region has the DNA TGTGCCAGCAGCGAACAGGGTGTGGGGGAGCTGTTTTTT. Protein sequence: CASSEQGVGELFF.

V is TRBV20-1 and J is TRBJ1-1; no definite D call. Germline V gene lookup returns CDR1 DFQATT and CDR2 SNEGSKA (reference sequence). The CDR3 spans 14 residues. Trimming cost V 3 bases and J 0 bases, with 11 bases left between them. The CDR3 DNA reads as TGCAGTGCTAGGAAACAGCTCATGAACACTGAAGCTTTCTTT. Amino acid sequence: CSARKQLMNTEAFF.

V is TRBV6-2 or TRBV6-3 and J is TRBJ1-2, with 7 bases aligning to TRBD1. V gave up 4 bases and J gave up 13 bases; unmatched junction bases: 12. The CDR3 has 13 amino acids. Germline CDR1 MNHEY, CDR2 SVGEGT. As DNA, the CDR3 is TGTGCCAGCAGTTCGACAGGGCCTGCCCGCTTCACCTTC. It codes for CASSSTGPARFTF.

This clonotype was seen more than once but under ten times. The chain recombines TRBV6-2 or TRBV6-3 with TRBJ2-1; D not resolved. The germline V gene encodes CDR1 MNHEY and CDR2 SVGEGT. The CDR3 length is 13 residues. V lost 2 bases, J lost 7 bases, and 9 bases lay in between. This chain's CDR3 is CASSYGNRNEQFF. The CDR3 DNA is TGTGCCAGCAGTTACGGAAACCGGAATGAGCAGTTCTTC.

The rearrangement links TRBV7-9 to TRBJ1-2, with TRBD1 matching 7 bases. V gave up 1 base and J gave up 8 bases; unmatched junction bases: 16. In germline, CDR1 is SEHNR, CDR2 FQNEAQ (reference sequence). The CDR3 contains 17 residues. CDR3 region: CASSLVLTGDPSRGYTF. DNA for the CDR3: TGTGCCAGCAGCTTAGTTCTCACAGGGGACCCATCTAGGGGCTACACCTTC.

CDR3 protein: CASSPEGLAGDWTDTQYF. Here the CDR3 DNA reads TGTGCCAGCAGCCCCGAGGGACTAGCGGGAGATTGGACAGATACGCAGTATTTT. V and J are TRBV7-8 and TRBJ2-3; 14 bases map to TRBD2. Germline CDR1 is SGHVS and CDR2 is FQNEAQ. CDR3 length: 18 amino acids. The V and J ends lost 5 bases and 3 bases, in that order; junction bases with no gene match: 10.

The gene calls are TRBV4-3 and TRBJ2-2; maybe TRBD2 (5 bases). V was shortened by 2 bases and J by 5 bases, with 9 bases between the two germline ends. This CDR3 is built from 14 residues. In germline, CDR1 is LGHNA, CDR2 YSLEER. The CDR3 sequence: CASSQITGTGELFF. CDR3 nucleotides: TGCGCCAGCAGCCAAATAACGGGGACCGGGGAGCTGTTTTTT.

V is TRBV29-1 and J is TRBJ2-3; D might be TRBD2 (5 bases). Germline V gene sequence: CDR1 SQVTM, CDR2 ANQGSEA. Trimming cost V 2 bases and J 0 bases, with 6 bases left between them. The CDR3 covers 13 residues. The CDR3 nucleotides read TGCAGCGTTGAATCGGGAAGCACAGATACGCAGTATTTT. Translating gives CSVESGSTDTQYF.

This chain uses TRBV4-2 with TRBJ2-3; 9 bases match TRBD2. CDR1 is LGHNA and CDR2 is YNFKEQ in the germline V gene. Unmatched junction bases numbered 13, after V lost 0 bases and J lost 0 bases. The CDR3 is 20 amino acids. CDR3 sequence: CASSQDPLAGSATSTDTQYF. The CDR3 DNA reads TGTGCCAGCAGCCAAGATCCTCTAGCGGGGTCTGCCACTAGCACAGATACGCAGTATTTT.

The genes are TRBV5-1 and TRBJ1-2, with D perhaps matching TRBD1 (5 bases). The CDR3 has 14 residues. Trimming took off 0 bases at V and 6 bases at J, with 12 bases between the two ends. Germline CDR1 is SGHRS and CDR2 is YFSETQ. CDR3 sequence: CASSLVPGVDGYTF. The CDR3 DNA follows: TGCGCCAGCAGCTTGGTTCCGGGGGTGGATGGCTACACCTTC.

V and J are TRBV6-2 or TRBV6-3 and TRBJ1-5, with D uncertain. V was shortened by 2 bases and J by 5 bases, with 7 bases between the two germline ends. Germline-derived CDR1 and CDR2 are MNHEY and SVGEGT. This CDR3 spans 13 amino acids. CDR3 sequence reads: CASSYQRDQPQHF. For the CDR3, the DNA is TGTGCCAGCAGTTACCAGAGAGATCAGCCCCAGCATTTT.